The clone carrying this TCR beta chain was found a few times. This entry is derived from a study of regulatory T cells in long-lasting Graves disease. Looked up from germline, CDR1 is DFQATT and CDR2 is SNEGSKA (reference sequence). Trimming took 4 bases from V and 4 from J, leaving 7 bases between them. The CDR3 covers 11 residues. The TCR beta library used iRepertoire HTBI primers with Arm-PCR amplification of CDR3. TCRdb re-called the multiplex PCR reads through MiXCR, storing one row per CDR3 protein. The sample shows roughly 500,000 distinct CDR3 sequences, less than 15% of them seen only once. The time point here: newly diagnosed GD, antithyroid drugs for less than 3 months. TCR sequences were obtained from RNA taken from PBMCs. It was an endocrinology department in Xi'an, China, that provided the patients. These records were also assigned to another study, of T cells in Graves' hyperthyroidism and ophthalmopathy.

This receptor was obtained from a man aged 25-45 years with Graves disease. The sample in question was peripheral blood mononuclear cells (PBMCs), obtained at new diagnosis, from a patient treated with antithyroid drugs. This chain joins TRBV20-1 and TRBJ1-2; no definite D call. Written as DNA, the CDR3 is TGCAGTGCTATGCAGATCTATGGCTACACCTTC. It translates to CSAMQIYGYTF.